These 27 T cell receptor beta chains share one sample of origin, sequenced in a study of T cell responses to AZD1222 COVID-19 vaccine. TCRdb's table, derived via immunoSEQ multiplex PCR, lists solely in-frame clones and lacks some. This table has 93,000 or so clones, roughly 88% appearing once. The source material was peripheral blood, sampled on day 0 of AZD1222 vaccination. The receptors shown here come from an adult in good health.

The chain is built from TRBV21-1 and TRBJ1-1. TRBV21-1 is labeled a pseudogene. This CDR3 is 12 amino acids long. The CDR3 nucleotides are TGTGCCAGCAGCCTACAGCGAATCGAAGCTTTCTTT. It encodes CASSLQRIEAFF.

J is TRBJ1-4 and V is TRBV6-1; D gene ambiguous. Germline V gene lookup returns CDR1 MNHNS and CDR2 SASEGT. Trimming pared 0 bases from V and 4 bases from J, leaving 3 bases between. The CDR3 runs to 13 residues. The CDR3 protein is CASSEAINEKLFF. The CDR3, as DNA: TGTGCCAGCAGTGAAGCCATTAATGAAAAACTGTTTTTT.

For this clone: A junction end diverges from the germline sequence, so it may reflect a read error. This chain links TRBV6-6 with TRBJ1-5, with 7 bases identical to TRBD1. The CDR3 has 15 amino acids. Germline V gene sequence: CDR1 MNHNY, CDR2 SVGAGI (reference sequence). In DNA, the CDR3 is TGTGCCAGCAAAGACAGGGCGGGGAGCAATCAGCCCCGGCATTTT. This translates into CASKDRAGSNQPRHF.

The chain employs TRBV9 and TRBJ1-4; the match to TRBD1 covers 8 bases. V lost 3 bases to trimming and J lost 7 bases; unmatched junction nucleotides: 11. Germline V gene data show CDR1 as SGDLS and CDR2 as YYNGEE. This CDR3 is 16 amino acids long. The CDR3 region has the DNA TGTGCCAGCAGCGCCCCCGACGGGACAGGCCCTGAAAAACTGTTTTTT. This codes for CASSAPDGTGPEKLFF.

The chain combines TRBV24-1 with TRBJ2-7; tentatively, D is TRBD1 or TRBD2 (6 bases each). The V gene lost 3 bases and the J gene lost 4 bases, with 15 bases spanning the gap. Germline-derived CDR1 and CDR2 are KGHDR and SFDVKD. The CDR3 runs 15 residues. The CDR3 nucleotides read TGTGCCACCAGTGATGGAGGGGGGACGCCTTACGAGCAGTACTTC. It specifies CATSDGGGTPYEQYF.

Worth noting for this clone: Distinct nucleotide sequences in the sample also encode this CDR3. This chain uses TRBV6-1 with TRBJ2-2; no definite D call. Germline V lookup: CDR1 MNHNS, CDR2 SASEGT. The CDR3 length is 13 residues. The V end was cut by 2 bases, the J end by 4 bases, with 5 bases between. Written as DNA, the CDR3 is TGTGCCAGCAGTGAATTGGGCACCGGGGAGCTGTTTTTT. Its translation is CASSELGTGELFF.

This clone was counted a single time. The chain employs TRBV5-1 and TRBJ2-7; no definite D call. The CDR3 runs to 12 residues. The germline gives CDR1 SGHRS, CDR2 YFSETQ. Deletions cut 0 bases from V and 7 bases from J, with 8 bases between. The CDR3 nucleotides are TGCGCCAGCAGCTTGGGCCGCCTAGAGCAGTACTTC. Encoded protein: CASSLGRLEQYF.

V gene TRBV2 combines with J gene TRBJ1-2; no clear D gene. This CDR3 has 11 amino acids. Per the germline V gene, CDR1 is SNHLY and CDR2 is FYNNEI. The V and J ends lost 1 base and 7 bases respectively, with 4 bases between them. CDR3 bases: TGTGCCAGCAGTGAAGGGTTTGGCTACACCTTC. It yields the protein CASSEGFGYTF.

The chain uses TRBV2 and TRBJ1-2; 11 positions agree with TRBD1. This CDR3 has 14 residues. J lost 7 bases, V lost 4 bases, and 5 bases had no gene match. The germline V gene encodes CDR1 SNHLY and CDR2 FYNNEI. CDR3 DNA sequence: TGTGCCAGCAGTGGCGTGGACAGGGGGCTTGGCTACACCTTC. It encodes CASSGVDRGLGYTF.

The J gene is TRBJ2-2, the V gene TRBV21-1. TRBV21-1 is listed as a pseudogene. The CDR3 loop spans 14 amino acids. In nucleotides, the CDR3 is TGTGCCAGCAGCAAAAGGGACAACACCGGGGAGCTGTTTTTT. Translated: CASSKRDNTGELFF.

CDR3 loop: CASSPPAIGGANVLTF. The DNA of the CDR3 is TGTGCCAGCTCACCCCCCGCTATTGGCGGGGCCAACGTCCTGACTTTC. The chain recombines TRBV18 with TRBJ2-6; D remains ambiguous. CDR1 is KGHSH, CDR2 LQKENI, per germline. Trimming took off 3 bases at V and 4 bases at J, with 13 bases between the two ends. The CDR3 is 16 residues long.

J is TRBJ1-5 and V is TRBV4-1; perhaps TRBD1 as D (6 bases). This CDR3 region has 15 residues. Trimming removed 1 base at V and 7 bases at J, with 14 bases between. Germline V gives CDR1 MGHRA, CDR2 YSYEKL. The CDR3 here is CASSQVLQGGQPQHF. CDR3 nucleotides: TGCGCCAGCAGCCAAGTTTTACAGGGTGGGCAGCCCCAGCATTTT.

The V gene is TRBV24-1, the J gene TRBJ1-2, with D possibly being TRBD1 (6 bases). Germline V gives CDR1 KGHDR, CDR2 SFDVKD. This CDR3 is built from 12 residues. The germline V and J ends were trimmed by 4 bases and 10 bases, with 12 bases remaining between them. DNA of the CDR3: TGTGCCACCAGTGACACCACAGGGTCCTACACCTTC. It is translated as CATSDTTGSYTF.

The chain links TRBV6-5 to TRBJ1-1, with 7 bases aligning to TRBD1. Germline assignment: CDR1 MNHEY and CDR2 SVGAGI. This CDR3 is built from 13 residues. J gave up 6 bases and V 6 bases, and 7 bases lay outside the gene matches. CDR3 residues: CASSTGVSSEAFF. The CDR3 bases are TGTGCCAGCAGCACAGGGGTGAGTTCTGAAGCTTTCTTT.

This sequence joins TRBV30 and TRBJ1-5; D not certain. V lost 2 bases and J lost 3, with 8 bases in between. Germline CDR1 and CDR2: GTSNPN and SVGIG (reference sequence). The CDR3 totals 13 residues. The CDR3 protein is CAWSRSANQPQHF. Written as DNA, the CDR3 is TGTGCCTGGAGTCGGTCCGCCAATCAGCCCCAGCATTTT.

The chain joins TRBV6-5 to TRBJ1-1; no definite D call. The CDR3 is made up of 12 amino acids. V lost 0 bases to trimming and J lost 8 bases, with 7 bases between them. The germline V gene has CDR1 MNHEY and CDR2 SVGAGI. The CDR3 is CASSYSGREAFF. The CDR3 DNA sequence: TGTGCCAGCAGTTACTCCGGCAGGGAAGCTTTCTTT.

This clone was seen a handful of times. This chain uses TRBV5-1 with TRBJ2-3; 10 bases match TRBD2. The CDR3 spans 14 residues. V shed 7 bases, J shed 4 bases, and the junction held 6 bases outside the gene matches. Germline lookup yields CDR1 SGHRS and CDR2 YFSETQ. CDR3 bases: TGCGCCAGCCGACTAGCGGGCACGGCAGATACGCAGTATTTT. Amino acids: CASRLAGTADTQYF.

The chain carries TRBV19 and TRBJ1-1, with D maybe TRBD1 (6 bases). This CDR3 has 14 amino acids. V shed 7 bases and J shed 2 bases, with 14 bases lying between them. CDR1 LNHDA and CDR2 SQIVND come from the germline V gene (reference sequence). CDR3 region: CASTVRGGNTEAFF. The DNA of the CDR3 is TGTGCCAGTACCGTCAGGGGAGGCAACACTGAAGCTTTCTTT.

This clone was seen only once. The V and J genes are TRBV4-1 and TRBJ1-6, with D tentatively TRBD1 (5 bases). CDR3 size: 18 residues. Germline loops: CDR1 MGHRA, CDR2 YSYEKL. With 1 base removed from V and 3 bases from J, the gap between germline ends came to 16 bases. The CDR3 region has the DNA TGCGCCAGCAGCCAAGGATTAATAGGGACGTTCTATAATTCACCCCTCCACTTT. It encodes CASSQGLIGTFYNSPLHF.

The rearrangement links TRBV6-5 to TRBJ2-7, with D possibly matching TRBD2 (6 bases). The length of the CDR3 is 14 residues. CDR1 and CDR2 from the germline V gene are MNHEY and SVGAGI. V was clipped by 0 bases and J by 3 bases, with 9 bases between them. As DNA, the CDR3 is TGTGCCAGCAGTTACTCATCGGAGGGCTACGAGCAGTACTTC. Translating it yields CASSYSSEGYEQYF.

The chain is built from TRBV28 and TRBJ1-5; D is unresolved. V lost 3 bases to trimming and J lost 0 bases, with 6 bases between them. Germline loops: CDR1 MDHEN, CDR2 SYDVKM. This CDR3 has 14 residues. DNA for the CDR3: TGTGCCAGCAGTTTTGTCAGTAGCAATCAGCCCCAGCATTTT. Amino acids: CASSFVSSNQPQHF. Using reference TRBV28 and TRBJ1-5 for the parts outside the CDR3, the full variable domain is DVKVTQSSRYLVKRTGEKVFLECVQDMDHENMFWYRQDPGLGLRLIYFSYDVKMKEKGDIPEGYSVSREKKERFSLILESASTNQTSMYLCASSFVSSNQPQHFGDGTRLSIL.

This clone was counted once. The rearrangement links TRBV21-1 to TRBJ1-5; the D call TRBD1 from the table was never checked on the DNA. TRBV21-1 is labeled a pseudogene. The CDR3 is 17 residues long. The CDR3, as DNA: TGTGCCAGCACCGATCTAGGCCAGGGTAGGTACAATCAGCCCCAGCATTTT. Translated, it gives CASTDLGQGRYNQPQHF.

The chain employs TRBV28 and TRBJ1-2; D may be TRBD1 (6 bases). Germline V lookup: CDR1 MDHEN, CDR2 SYDVKM. Deletions cut 5 bases from V and 1 base from J, with 11 bases between. This CDR3 is 14 amino acids long. The CDR3 loop is CASSIQGINYGYTF. Written as DNA, the CDR3 is TGTGCCAGCAGTATACAGGGTATTAACTATGGCTACACCTTC.

The chain uses TRBV18 and TRBJ2-2, with TRBD1 identical over 7 bases. The junction had 0 bases not matched to a gene; V was cut back by 4 bases and J by 1 base. The germline gives CDR1 KGHSH, CDR2 LQKENI. This CDR3 has 14 residues. The CDR3 coding sequence is TGTGCCAGCTCACGGGACAGGAACACCGGGGAGCTGTTTTTT. The encoded protein is CASSRDRNTGELFF. The whole variable domain, remainder taken from reference TRBV18 and TRBJ2-2, is NAGVMQNPRHLVRRRGQEARLRCSPMKGHSHVYWYRQLPEEGLKFMVYLQKENIIDESGMPKERFSAEFPKEGPSILRIQQVVRGDSAAYFCASSRDRNTGELFFGEGSRLTVL.

The rearrangement joins TRBV7-9 to TRBJ1-2; 7 bases match TRBD1. This CDR3 comprises 19 residues. With 6 bases clipped from V and 0 bases from J, the junction kept 19 bases outside the gene matches. Germline V gene data show CDR1 as SEHNR and CDR2 as FQNEAQ (reference sequence). The CDR3 coding sequence is TGTGCCAGCAGTTCCACTTACAGGGGATTGAGGATGGCTAACTATGGCTACACCTTC. Protein sequence: CASSSTYRGLRMANYGYTF.

V is TRBV6-4 and J is TRBJ2-3, with 8 bases lining up with TRBD1. V lost 3 bases and J lost 6; bases outside the gene matches: 8. The CDR3 sequence is 15 residues long. Germline CDR1 is MRHNA and CDR2 is SNTAGT. In nucleotides, the CDR3 is TGTGCCAGCAGTGAAGGAGTGGGGGACAGGGATACGCAGTATTTT. This encodes CASSEGVGDRDTQYF.

This sequence joins TRBV11-1 and TRBJ2-2; 10 bases are a match to TRBD2. The germline gives CDR1 SGHAT, CDR2 FQDESV (reference sequence). The trim removed 3 bases at V and 4 bases at J, leaving 5 bases unmatched. This CDR3 is built from 16 residues. CDR3 in DNA: TGTGCCAGCAGCTTGGGGAGACTAGCGGGCACCGGGGAGCTGTTTTTT. This translates into CASSLGRLAGTGELFF.